This TCR beta chain was identified during a study of T cells in Graves' hyperthyroidism and ophthalmopathy. In the study overall: Pretreatment peripheral blood was obtained at initial diagnosis.

Amplified TCR beta CDR3 regions came from RNA transcripts. The TCR CDR3 was amplified in a first-round RT-PCR using the HTBI primer set. Each CDR3 protein gets one entry after TCRdb re-called the multiplex PCR reads with MiXCR. The table has about 840,000 distinct CDR3 sequences, over 35% seen once. Deletions cut 3 bases from V and 3 bases from J, with 11 bases between. The CDR3 spans 13 residues. Germline values: CDR1 SQVTM, CDR2 ANQGSEA. Ten or more counts support this clonotype. The antigen remains unidentified. Study observations and caveats: Researchers found most expanded thyroid clonotypes above 0.001 in blood as well.

The sample comprised blood. This sequence was found in a man younger than 30 with Graves' hyperthyroidism. This chain connects TRBV29-1 to TRBJ1-2, with a tentative D call TRBD1 (5 bases). The CDR3 region is CSVDPGDDYGYTF. CDR3 DNA: TGCAGCGTTGATCCGGGGGACGACTATGGCTACACCTTC. Variable domain in full (rest from reference TRBV29-1 and TRBJ1-2): SAVISQKPSRDICQRGTSLTIQCQVDSQVTMMFWYRQQPGQSLTLIATANQGSEATYESGFVIDKFPISRPNLTFSTLTVSNMSPEDSSIYLCSVDPGDDYGYTFGSGTRLTVV.